This entry is about one TCR beta chain. The germline gives CDR1 KGHSH, CDR2 LQKENI. V was clipped by 1 base and J by 6 bases, with 21 bases between them. The CDR3 runs 17 residues. PCR involved 60 Vbeta and 13 Jbeta primers. The table came from immunoSEQ multiplex PCR; TCRdb's copy has only in-frame clones and leaves some out. The data contain about 74,000 clones, 65% to 80% of them singletons. The sample originates from a study of cytomegalovirus exposure and HLA in healthy donors. For the study at large: Genotyping showed around four fifths of almost 400 donors falling in the Caucasian-associated ancestry cluster.

Each donor was healthy, and each was a bone marrow donor. This sequence joins TRBV18 and TRBJ1-1, with D perhaps matching TRBD1 (6 bases). The sequenced sample consisted of PBMCs. This sequence originates from a woman aged 40-49 years in good health and CMV-seropositive. The CDR3 sequence: CASSPQEGGARTSEAFF. The CDR3 DNA reads as TGTGCCAGCTCACCACAGGAGGGGGGGGCGCGGACCTCTGAAGCTTTCTTT.